This TCR beta chain was captured in a study of T cell repertoires in cytomegalovirus infection. Study-wide findings and caveats: Dominating the ex vivo response were TCR beta clonotypes that were CMV-specific and HLA-C-restricted.

Note on this clonotype: Its antigen remains unidentified. This could be a read error, since a much larger clone is one nucleotide away.

This CDR3 contains 14 residues. Via MiXCR, TCRdb re-called the reads, giving one row per CDR3 protein. The sample carries about 830,000 distinct CDR3 sequences, approximately 29% recorded once. The origin of this receptor is a human donor in good health (CMV status not recorded). Some clones in this sample may be carry-over from other donors' samples. The chain is built from TRBV12-3 or TRBV12-4 and TRBJ2-5; D gene ambiguous. Source: cultured CD8+ T cells from PBMCs, taken from culture after CMV antigen stimulation. CDR3 nucleotide sequence: TGTGCCAGCAGCAACGCCGGATTCCAAGAGAACCAGTACTTC. It is translated as CASSNAGFQENQYF.